This T cell receptor beta chain was recovered during a study of T-cell memory formation after mild COVID-19. Libraries for TCRalpha and TCRbeta carried sample barcodes and unique molecular identifiers via 5'RACE. TCRdb fed the 5' RACE reads into MiXCR, producing one record per CDR3 protein. Of approximately 190,000 distinct CDR3 sequences in the sample, about 17% were seen once. The length of the CDR3 is 16 residues. The germline V gene has CDR1 MGHRA and CDR2 YSYEKL. V lost 4 bases, J lost 0 bases, and 6 bases stayed unmatched. This clonotype was counted a few times. The rearrangement uses TRBV4-1 and TRBJ1-2, with TRBD1 matching over 9 bases. Sequencing was performed on PBMCs or a T cell subset sorted from them (not recorded which). This sequence originates from an adult woman who had mild COVID-19 (a few samples of this study predate the infection). Cell type and time point are not known. The CDR3 loop is CASSPAGQGANYGYTF. DNA for the CDR3: TGCGCCAGCAGCCCAGCGGGACAGGGTGCTAACTATGGCTACACCTTC.